The source of this T cell receptor beta chain is a study of blood T cell repertoires in COVID-19. Sequencing used immunoSEQ multiplex PCR; TCRdb keeps in-frame clones, though not all of them. The data show around 220,000 clones, around 90% seen once. Exposed volunteers were people who met a COVID-19 case within 2 weeks before study entry. Germline V gene sequence: CDR1 SNHLY, CDR2 FYNNEI. The ends were cut back, 5 bases at V and 4 bases at J, with 11 bases in the middle. This CDR3 comprises 13 residues. The sequencing input was PBMCs or T cells enriched from blood (not recorded which). The TCR was taken from a young man who had been exposed to COVID-19. The chain carries TRBV2 and TRBJ1-2; possible D gene TRBD1, 6 bases. The CDR3 DNA reads TGTGCCAGCAGTAGCGGACAGATCTATGGCTACACCTTC. Translating gives CASSSGQIYGYTF.